These T cell receptor beta chains were read from a single sample in a study of T cell repertoires in cytomegalovirus infection. TCRdb recomputed calls from the reads with MiXCR, one row per CDR3 protein. The sample consists of approximately 730,000 distinct CDR3 sequences, 33% of them appearing once. What these receptors recognize is not known. This specimen consisted of cultured PBMCs, obtained from culture after CMV antigen stimulation. All receptors derive from a human donor in good health (CMV status not recorded). Some clones in this sample may be carry-over from other donors' samples. CDR3s include the opening cysteine and the closing phenylalanine or tryptophan. A D gene is named only where the DNA matches it firmly. Clone size is shown for a subset of rows, as once, few, many or a class of expanded clone.

V gene	J gene	D gene	clone size	CDR3 protein	CDR3 DNA
TRBV5-1	TRBJ1-1	.	few	CASSDSDRLTFGEAFF	TGCGCCAGCAGCGACTCGGACAGATTGACGTTTGGTGAAGCTTTCTTT
TRBV7-2	TRBJ2-7	.	many	CASSLNRVRYEQYF	TGTGCCAGCAGCTTGAACCGGGTTCGCTACGAGCAGTACTTC
TRBV6-2/TRBV6-3	TRBJ1-4	.	few	CASSSAPENEKLFF	TGTGCCAGCAGTTCTGCTCCGGAGAATGAAAAACTGTTTTTT
TRBV5-5	TRBJ1-5	.	.	CASSSGSADQPQHF	TGTGCCAGCAGTTCAGGAAGTGCCGATCAGCCCCAGCATTTT
TRBV25-1	TRBJ1-4	TRBD1	.	CASSESTPGQVDEKLFF	TGTGCCAGCAGTGAATCGACCCCGGGACAGGTGGATGAAAAACTGTTTTTT
TRBV6-5	TRBJ1-5	.	few	CASSYSGREEQPQHF	TGTGCCAGCAGTTACTCGGGGCGGGAGGAACAGCCCCAGCATTTT
TRBV19	TRBJ2-2	TRBD2	.	CASSSGGSGGNTGELFF	TGTGCCAGTAGTTCCGGCGGTAGCGGGGGCAACACCGGGGAGCTGTTTTTT
TRBV6-1	TRBJ1-5	.	.	CASLGGGGNQPQHF	TGTGCCAGCCTCGGAGGAGGCGGGAATCAGCCCCAGCATTTT
TRBV24-1	TRBJ2-2	TRBD1	.	CATRPATGTGETGELFF	TGTGCCACCAGACCCGCTACCGGGACAGGGGAGACCGGGGAGCTGTTTTTT
TRBV5-4	TRBJ2-1	.	.	CASSPGSDEQFF	TGTGCCAGCAGCCCTGGTTCGGATGAGCAGTTCTTC
TRBV9	TRBJ2-2	.	few	CASSVAAGTGELFF	TGTGCCAGCAGCGTAGCCGCGGGCACCGGGGAGCTGTTTTTT
TRBV12-3/TRBV12-4	TRBJ2-5	.	few	CASRPNGGETQYF	TGTGCCAGCAGACCCAATGGGGGAGAGACCCAGTACTTC
TRBV7-2	TRBJ2-1	.	.	CASSLAGGTTVEQFF	TGTGCCAGCAGCTTAGCGGGAGGAACGACAGTTGAGCAGTTCTTC
TRBV6-2/TRBV6-3	TRBJ1-2	.	.	CASSYRRSNYGYTF	TGTGCCAGCAGTTACCGCCGGTCAAACTATGGCTACACCTTC
TRBV7-7	TRBJ2-2	.	.	CASSPGFGGAGELFF	TGTGCCAGCAGCCCCGGGTTTGGGGGAGCCGGGGAGCTGTTTTTT
TRBV12-3/TRBV12-4	TRBJ2-1	TRBD2	.	CASSRSGGRVDEQFF	TGTGCCAGCAGCCGTAGCGGGGGGCGGGTGGATGAGCAGTTCTTC
TRBV7-2	TRBJ2-5	.	many	CASSLAVSGAQYF	TGTGCCAGCAGCTTAGCGGTCTCAGGGGCCCAGTACTTC
TRBV5-1	TRBJ1-3	TRBD1	.	CASSELGDRLGNTIYF	TGCGCCAGCAGCGAACTTGGGGACAGGCTAGGAAACACCATATATTTT
TRBV7-2	TRBJ1-3	.	.	CASSPMRAGNTIYF	TGTGCCAGCAGCCCCATGCGGGCTGGAAACACCATATATTTT
TRBV4-1	TRBJ2-2	TRBD2	few	CASSQLAENGELFF	TGCGCCAGCAGTCAACTAGCGGAGAACGGGGAGCTGTTTTTT
TRBV12-3/TRBV12-4	TRBJ1-1	TRBD1	many	CASTPGGTEAFF	TGTGCCAGCACCCCAGGGGGCACTGAAGCTTTCTTT
TRBV7-8	TRBJ2-1	TRBD2	many	CASSFIALAGGPPFSYNEQFF	TGTGCCAGCAGCTTCATAGCCCTAGCGGGAGGACCCCCCTTCTCCTACAATGAGCAGTTCTTC
TRBV6-6	TRBJ2-7	TRBD2	.	CASGKGLAGWNLPYEQYF	TGTGCCAGCGGAAAGGGACTAGCGGGATGGAATCTCCCATACGAGCAGTACTTC
TRBV6-5	TRBJ2-1	TRBD2	.	CASRRGLGAEQFF	TGTGCCAGCAGACGGGGACTAGGTGCTGAGCAGTTCTTC
TRBV5-3	TRBJ1-1	.	.	CASSGDTREAFF	TGTGCCAGCAGCGGGGACACCCGAGAAGCTTTCTTT
TRBV24-1	TRBJ1-4	TRBD1	.	CATSDIGPRGEKLFF	TGTGCCACCAGTGATATCGGTCCCAGGGGGGAAAAACTGTTTTTT
TRBV29-1	TRBJ1-5	.	few	CSVAGSGNQPQHF	TGCAGCGTTGCAGGGTCCGGCAATCAGCCCCAGCATTTT
TRBV12-3/TRBV12-4	TRBJ2-6	.	.	CASCYSGANVLTF	TGTGCCAGCTGCTACTCTGGGGCCAACGTCCTGACTTTC
TRBV2	TRBJ1-2	TRBD1	once	CATRGDFYGYTF	TGTGCCACCAGGGGGGACTTCTATGGCTACACCTTC
TRBV18	TRBJ1-6	.	few	CASSPIQGSSYNSPLHF	TGTGCCAGCTCACCAATCCAGGGGAGCTCCTATAATTCACCCCTCCACTTT
TRBV4-1	TRBJ1-4	.	few	CASSQGRATNEKLFF	TGCGCCAGCAGCCAAGGGCGAGCAACTAATGAAAAACTGTTTTTT
TRBV7-8	TRBJ2-7	.	few	CASSSQLDYEQYF	TGTGCCAGCAGCTCTCAACTTGACTACGAGCAGTACTTC
TRBV4-3	TRBJ2-7	TRBD2	.	CASSQAIAGYEQYF	TGCGCCAGCAGCCAAGCCATAGCGGGTTACGAGCAGTACTTC
TRBV20-1	TRBJ1-1	.	.	CSARDLTAMNTEAFF	TGCAGTGCTAGAGATCTTACGGCAATGAACACTGAAGCTTTCTTT
TRBV4-1	TRBJ2-7	.	.	CASSQGQLWEQYF	TGCGCCAGCAGCCAAGGTCAACTTTGGGAGCAGTACTTC
TRBV7-9	TRBJ1-4	.	.	CASGQRKEKLFF	TGTGCCAGCGGGCAAAGGAAGGAAAAACTGTTTTTT
TRBV12-3/TRBV12-4	TRBJ2-5	.	.	CASSYRTVEETQYF	TGTGCCAGCAGCTATAGGACAGTTGAGGAGACCCAGTACTTC
TRBV11-2	TRBJ2-3	.	few	CASSWGAGSTDTQYF	TGTGCCAGCAGTTGGGGGGCAGGTAGCACAGATACGCAGTATTTT
TRBV4-3	TRBJ2-7	.	.	CASSQGLSETYEQYF	TGCGCCAGCAGCCAAGGTTTGTCGGAAACCTACGAGCAGTACTTC
TRBV6-5	TRBJ2-3	.	few	CASTAADTQYF	TGTGCCAGCACAGCCGCAGATACGCAGTATTTT
TRBV19	TRBJ2-3	.	.	CASSITAEGDTQYF	TGTGCCAGTAGTATTACGGCGGAGGGAGATACGCAGTATTTT
TRBV6-6	TRBJ1-1	.	.	CASKGGVNTEAFF	TGTGCCAGCAAGGGAGGGGTGAACACTGAAGCTTTCTTT
TRBV12-3/TRBV12-4	TRBJ1-1	.	few	CASSFTGYTEAFF	TGTGCCAGCAGTTTTACGGGATACACTGAAGCTTTCTTT
TRBV19	TRBJ2-1	TRBD1	.	CASSKSRDRAYNEQFF	TGTGCCAGTAGTAAGAGTCGGGACAGGGCCTACAATGAGCAGTTCTTC
TRBV19	TRBJ2-1	TRBD2	few	CASSTGEGEQFF	TGTGCCAGTAGTACGGGGGAGGGTGAGCAGTTCTTC
TRBV5-1	TRBJ2-1	TRBD2	few	CASSLTTSGRAREQFF	TGCGCCAGCAGCTTGACGACTAGCGGGAGGGCCAGGGAGCAGTTCTTC
TRBV9	TRBJ2-1	.	few	CASSGYEQFF	TGTGCCAGCAGTGGTTATGAGCAGTTCTTC
TRBV28	TRBJ1-1	TRBD1	.	CAIRGGGRTEAFF	TGTGCCATAAGAGGAGGGGGCAGAACTGAAGCTTTCTTT
TRBV7-2	TRBJ1-3	.	few	CASSDRSSGNTIYF	TGTGCCAGCAGCGACAGAAGCTCTGGAAACACCATATATTTT
TRBV12-3/TRBV12-4	TRBJ1-1	TRBD1	.	CASTRDRDHTEAFF	TGTGCCAGCACCAGGGACAGGGATCACACTGAAGCTTTCTTT
TRBV29-1	TRBJ2-5	TRBD1	.	CSVTRDSPETQYF	TGCAGCGTTACCCGGGACAGCCCAGAGACCCAGTACTTC